This T cell receptor (beta chain) was recorded in a study of STAT5B mutations in CD4+ large granular lymphocyte leukemia. Study-wide points: Without putative leukemic clones, patient CD4-sorted repertoires remained more clonal than healthy CD4+ repertoires.

The CDR3 has 14 residues. Per the germline V gene, CDR1 is SGDLS and CDR2 is YYNGEE. Deletions cut 0 bases from V and 4 bases from J, with 8 bases between. A note on this clone: Its antigen is as yet unknown.

In the source study's methods: Lowest detectable productive clonotype frequency was 2.59 x 10-5. Produced via immunoSEQ multiplex PCR; TCRdb's table is partial and in-frame only. Clone size and the V and J calls come from that table; the DNA yielded D and trimming. The table records over 35,000 clones, roughly 83% of them present only once. The V gene is TRBV9, the J gene TRBJ2-1; tentatively, D is TRBD2 (6 bases). The sample comprised CD4+ T cells from blood buffy coats. The sequence came from a human donor in good health. The chain's CDR3 is CASSVGGTYNEQFF. The CDR3 DNA reads as TGTGCCAGCAGCGTAGGCGGGACTTACAATGAGCAGTTCTTC.